Reported below is one T cell receptor beta chain. The record originates from a study of blood T cell repertoires in COVID-19. Trimming took off 5 bases at V and 4 bases at J, with 11 bases between the two ends. The CDR3 totals 13 residues. Produced via immunoSEQ multiplex PCR; TCRdb's table is partial and in-frame only. The sample has about 210,000 clones; 80% to 90% are singletons. This study enrolled people aged about 18 to 100 from around 25 US geographic areas. This TCR was sampled from a man aged 18-30 years with acute COVID-19. What was sequenced was PBMCs or T cells enriched from blood (not recorded which). The genes are TRBV12-3 or TRBV12-4 and TRBJ1-2; a possible D gene is TRBD1 (5 bases). The CDR3 DNA reads TGTGCCAGCAGTCCGCGGGACGGCTATGGCTACACCTTC. Translated: CASSPRDGYGYTF.